This T cell receptor beta chain stems from a study of T cell repertoires in cytomegalovirus infection. Using its own MiXCR run on the reads, TCRdb lists one record per CDR3 protein. Here the sample spans 450,000 to 600,000 distinct CDR3 sequences, about 10% being singletons. V lost 3 bases and J lost 9; bases outside the gene matches: 6. The CDR3 is 14 residues long. In germline, CDR1 is MNHEY, CDR2 SVGEGT. This clonotype has at least ten counts. This chain links TRBV6-2 or TRBV6-3 with TRBJ2-1, with TRBD2 identical over 9 bases. The sequenced material came from PBMCs. The receptor comes from a human donor in good health (CMV status not recorded). Some clones in this sample may be carry-over from other donors' samples. The CDR3 nucleotides read TGTGCCAGCAGTTATGGGGCGGGAGGGGGTGAGCAGTTCTTC. This codes for CASSYGAGGGEQFF.